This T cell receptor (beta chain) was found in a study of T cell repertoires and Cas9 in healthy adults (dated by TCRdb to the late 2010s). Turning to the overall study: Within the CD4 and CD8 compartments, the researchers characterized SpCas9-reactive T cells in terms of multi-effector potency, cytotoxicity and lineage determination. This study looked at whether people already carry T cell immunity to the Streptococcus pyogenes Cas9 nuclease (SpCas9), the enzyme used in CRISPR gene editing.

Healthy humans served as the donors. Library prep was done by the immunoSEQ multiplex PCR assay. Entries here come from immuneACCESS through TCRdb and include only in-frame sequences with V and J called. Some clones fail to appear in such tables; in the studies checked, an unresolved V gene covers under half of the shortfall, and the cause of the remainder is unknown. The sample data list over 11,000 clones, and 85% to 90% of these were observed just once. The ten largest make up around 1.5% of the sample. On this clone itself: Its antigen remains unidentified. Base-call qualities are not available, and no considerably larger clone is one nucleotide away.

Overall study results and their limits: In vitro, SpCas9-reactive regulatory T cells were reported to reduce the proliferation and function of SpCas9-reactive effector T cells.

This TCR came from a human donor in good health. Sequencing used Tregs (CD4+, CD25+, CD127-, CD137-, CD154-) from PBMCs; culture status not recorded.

DNA sequence: TGCGCCAGCAGATTCGGGGCTCAAGAGACCCAGTACTTC. It translates to CASRFGAQETQYF. The chain employs TRBV5-1 and TRBJ2-5, with the D segment possibly TRBD1 or TRBD2, each aligning over 5 bases. Sequences SGHRS (CDR1) and YFSETQ (CDR2) are obtained from the germline V gene. The CDR3 numbers 13 residues from cysteine through phenylalanine. The CDR3 DNA has 39 bases and is translated from base 1. The trim is 5 bases for V and 2 bases for J, with a gap of 10 bases between the germline ends. Full variable domain (CDR3 extended with the reference TRBV5-1 and TRBJ2-5 proteins): KAGVTQTPRYLIKTRGQQVTLSCSPISGHRSVSWYQQTPGQGLQFLFEYFSETQRNKGNFPGRFSGRQFSNSRSEMNVSTLELGDSALYLCASRFGAQETQYFGPGTRLLVL.